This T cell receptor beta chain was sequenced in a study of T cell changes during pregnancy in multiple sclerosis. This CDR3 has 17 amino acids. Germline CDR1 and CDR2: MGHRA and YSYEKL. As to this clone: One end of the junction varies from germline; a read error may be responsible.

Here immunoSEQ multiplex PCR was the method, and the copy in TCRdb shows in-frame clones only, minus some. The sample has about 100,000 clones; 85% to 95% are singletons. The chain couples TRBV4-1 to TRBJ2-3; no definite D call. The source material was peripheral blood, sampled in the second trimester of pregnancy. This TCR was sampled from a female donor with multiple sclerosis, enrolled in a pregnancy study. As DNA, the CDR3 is TGCGCCAGCAGTCCAAGTGAAGTTAGAGCGAGCACAAATACGCAGTATTTT. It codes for CASSPSEVRASTNTQYF.